This note documents a single TCR beta chain sequence. This record belongs to a study of cytomegalovirus exposure and HLA in healthy donors. Assay: immunoSEQ multiplex PCR; the TCRdb copy retains only in-frame clones and omits some. In the table there are around 61,000 clones, almost 95% of which are singletons. The sequenced sample consisted of PBMCs. The sequence was collected from a man aged 18 to 29 in good health and CMV-seropositive.

CDR3 DNA sequence: TGTGCCAGCAGTAGAGGGAGCTCCTACAATGAGCAGTTCTTC. It is translated as CASSRGSSYNEQFF. The chain employs TRBV27 and TRBJ2-1; possible D gene TRBD2, 5 bases. This CDR3 contains 14 residues. Trimming removed 5 bases at V and 0 bases at J, with 8 bases between. Looked up from germline, CDR1 is MNHEY and CDR2 is SMNVEV (reference sequence).